Sequencing of this T cell receptor beta chain was carried out in a study of blood T cell repertoires in COVID-19. Study details: The cDNA or gDNA used as material had been derived from T cells, B-cell-depleted T cells, or PBMCs.

The table came from immunoSEQ multiplex PCR; TCRdb's copy has only in-frame clones and leaves some out. The sample holds 400,000 to 500,000 clones; roughly 89% are singletons and the top ten take 1.4%. This CDR3 region has 15 residues. Germline CDR1 and CDR2: MNHEY and SMNVEV (reference sequence). After removal of 0 bases from V and 5 bases from J, the junction contained 5 bases not matched to a gene. This clonotype was sampled from a woman under 40 with active or convalescent COVID-19. The specimen sequenced was peripheral blood. V is TRBV27 and J is TRBJ2-5; 8 bases are shared with TRBD2. CDR3 DNA: TGTGCCAGCAGTTTATCGGCGGGAGGAGGTGAGACCCAGTACTTC. Translated: CASSLSAGGGETQYF.